This T cell receptor (beta chain) was recorded in a study of blood T cell repertoires in COVID-19. The V and J ends lost 4 bases and 2 bases respectively, with 27 bases between them. The CDR3 is 20 amino acids. Measured with immunoSEQ multiplex PCR; TCRdb has only the in-frame clones, and not every one. The sample lists a few hundred thousand clones; roughly nine tenths were seen once. The chain carries TRBV5-3 and TRBJ1-4; D perhaps matches TRBD1 (5 bases). TRBV5-3 is classed as an ORF, of uncertain function. The receptor's source is a human donor in a cohort exposed to, infected with or recovered from COVID-19 (not recorded which). The donor label of this sample is uncertain. The sample comprised PBMCs or T cells enriched from blood (not recorded which). The chain's CDR3 is CARSTRPLIWGRSTNEKLFF. The CDR3 DNA reads TGTGCCAGAAGCACCCGCCCTTTAATTTGGGGGAGGTCTACTAATGAAAAACTGTTTTTT.